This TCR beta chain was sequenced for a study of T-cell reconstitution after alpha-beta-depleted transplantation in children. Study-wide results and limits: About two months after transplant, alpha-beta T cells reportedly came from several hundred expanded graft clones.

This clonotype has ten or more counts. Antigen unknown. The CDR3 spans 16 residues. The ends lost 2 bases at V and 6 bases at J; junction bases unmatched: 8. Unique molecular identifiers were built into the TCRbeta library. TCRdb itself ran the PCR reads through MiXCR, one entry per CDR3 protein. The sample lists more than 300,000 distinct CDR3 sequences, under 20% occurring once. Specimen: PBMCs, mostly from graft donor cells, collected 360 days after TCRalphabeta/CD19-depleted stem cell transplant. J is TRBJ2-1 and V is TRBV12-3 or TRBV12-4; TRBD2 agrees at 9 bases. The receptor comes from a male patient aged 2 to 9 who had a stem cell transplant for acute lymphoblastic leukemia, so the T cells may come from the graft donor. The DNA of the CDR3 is TGTGCCAGCAGTTTATCTGGCGGGAGGGCCCTCAATGAGCAGTTCTTC. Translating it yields CASSLSGGRALNEQFF.